This T cell receptor (beta chain) was captured by sequencing in a study of blood T cells in healthy people across ages. The CDR3 loop spans 15 amino acids. The donors, all healthy, were Caucasians living in Russia, aged roughly 6 to 90. This clonotype was detected only a few times. Primers used in a second PCR of roughly 7 to 11 cycles were a sample-barcoded 5' primer and a J-beta primer mix. TCRdb re-derived calls from the 5' RACE reads in MiXCR, one entry per CDR3 protein. The data hold about 1,000,000 distinct CDR3 sequences, with 35% to 55% observed a single time. The receptor comes from a woman aged 60-75 years in good health. The V and J genes are TRBV21-1 and TRBJ2-5; TRBD1 is the table's D call, not checked against the DNA. TRBV21-1 is recorded as a pseudogene. Sequences were obtained from blood. Here the CDR3 reads CASSKGDRVVETQYF. The CDR3 nucleotides are TGTGCCAGCAGCAAAGGGGACAGGGTAGTAGAGACCCAGTACTTC.